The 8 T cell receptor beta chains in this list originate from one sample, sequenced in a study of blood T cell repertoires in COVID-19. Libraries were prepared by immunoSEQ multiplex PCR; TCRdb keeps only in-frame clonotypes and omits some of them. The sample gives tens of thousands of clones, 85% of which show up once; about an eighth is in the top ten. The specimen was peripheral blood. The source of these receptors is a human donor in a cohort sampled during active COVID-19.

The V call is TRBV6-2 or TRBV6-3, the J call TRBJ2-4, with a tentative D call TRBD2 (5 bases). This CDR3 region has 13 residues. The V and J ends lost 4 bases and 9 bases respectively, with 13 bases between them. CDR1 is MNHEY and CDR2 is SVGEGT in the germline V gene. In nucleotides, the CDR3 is TGTGCCAGCAGTTCCGCGGACTCTTTCATTCAGTACTTC. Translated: CASSSADSFIQYF.

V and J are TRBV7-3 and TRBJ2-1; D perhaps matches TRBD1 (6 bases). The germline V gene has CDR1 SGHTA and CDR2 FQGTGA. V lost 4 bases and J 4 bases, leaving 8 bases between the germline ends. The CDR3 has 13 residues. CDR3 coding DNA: TGTGCCAGCAGCTACGGACAGTACAATGAGCAGTTCTTC. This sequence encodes CASSYGQYNEQFF. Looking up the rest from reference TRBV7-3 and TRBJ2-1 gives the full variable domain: GAGVSQTPSNKVTEKGKYVELRCDPISGHTALYWYRQSLGQGPEFLIYFQGTGAADDSGLPNDRFFAVRPEGSVSTLKIQRTERGDSAVYLCASSYGQYNEQFFGPGTRLTVL.

This CDR3 is CASRARANYGYTF. As DNA, the CDR3 is TGTGCCAGCAGGGCCAGGGCTAACTATGGCTACACCTTC. This sequence joins TRBV27 and TRBJ1-2, with D perhaps matching TRBD1 (5 bases). Germline V gene data show CDR1 as MNHEY and CDR2 as SMNVEV (reference sequence). Deletions cut 6 bases from V and 0 bases from J, with 8 bases between. This CDR3 is 13 amino acids long.

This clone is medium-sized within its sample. This CDR3 reads CASSSPGGEQYF. CDR3 DNA sequence: TGTGCCAGCAGCTCGCCCGGGGGCGAGCAGTACTTC. The chain carries TRBV3-1 (or the pseudogene TRBV3-2) and TRBJ2-7, with a tentative D call TRBD2 (6 bases). Germline lookup yields CDR1 LGHDT and CDR2 YNNKEL (reference sequence). The CDR3 runs 12 residues. Trimming removed 5 bases from V and 6 bases from J, with 11 bases in between.

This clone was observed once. The CDR3 here is CASSLWDRDTEAFF. CDR3 nucleotides: TGTGCCAGCAGCCTGTGGGACAGGGACACTGAAGCTTTCTTT. This chain uses TRBV7-9 with TRBJ1-1; 9 nucleotides align to TRBD1. In germline, CDR1 is SEHNR, CDR2 FQNEAQ (reference sequence). V shed 5 bases, J shed 3 bases, and the junction held 4 bases outside the gene matches. The CDR3 consists of 14 residues. Variable domain in full (rest from reference TRBV7-9 and TRBJ1-1): DTGVSQNPRHKITKRGQNVTFRCDPISEHNRLYWYRQTLGQGPEFLTYFQNEAQLEKSRLLSDRFSAERPKGSFSTLEIQRTEQGDSAMYLCASSLWDRDTEAFFGQGTRLTVV.

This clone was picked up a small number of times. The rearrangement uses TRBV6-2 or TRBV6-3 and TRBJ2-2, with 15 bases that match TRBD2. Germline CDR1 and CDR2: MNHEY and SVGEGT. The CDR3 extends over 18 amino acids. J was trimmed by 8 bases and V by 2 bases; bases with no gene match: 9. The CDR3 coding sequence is TGTGCCAGCAGTTACACCCCCGGACTAGCGGGGGGGCGTGGGGAGCTGTTTTTT. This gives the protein CASSYTPGLAGGRGELFF.

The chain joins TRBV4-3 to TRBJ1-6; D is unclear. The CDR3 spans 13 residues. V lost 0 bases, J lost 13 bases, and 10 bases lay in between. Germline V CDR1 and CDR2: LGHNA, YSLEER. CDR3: CASSQDGGLPLHF. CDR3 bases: TGCGCCAGCAGCCAAGATGGCGGTTTGCCCCTCCACTTT.

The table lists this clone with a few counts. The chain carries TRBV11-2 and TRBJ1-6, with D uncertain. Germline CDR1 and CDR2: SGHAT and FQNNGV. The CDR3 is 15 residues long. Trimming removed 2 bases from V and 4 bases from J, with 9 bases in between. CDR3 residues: CASSLTREYNSPLHF. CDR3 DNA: TGTGCCAGCAGCTTAACCCGGGAGTATAATTCACCCCTCCACTTT.